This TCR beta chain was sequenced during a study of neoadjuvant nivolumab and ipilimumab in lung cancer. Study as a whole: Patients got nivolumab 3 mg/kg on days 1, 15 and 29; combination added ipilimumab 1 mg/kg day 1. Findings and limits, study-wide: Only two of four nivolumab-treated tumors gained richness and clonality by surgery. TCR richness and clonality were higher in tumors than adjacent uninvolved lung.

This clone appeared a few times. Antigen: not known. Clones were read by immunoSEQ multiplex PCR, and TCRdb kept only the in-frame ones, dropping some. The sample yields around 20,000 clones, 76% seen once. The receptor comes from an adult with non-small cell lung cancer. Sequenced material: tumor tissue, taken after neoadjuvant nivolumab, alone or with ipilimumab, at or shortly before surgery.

The CDR3 sequence: CASQSRDRVGAFF. CDR3 DNA: TGTGCCAGCCAGTCCCGGGACAGGGTTGGGGCTTTCTTT. The chain uses TRBV28 and TRBJ1-1; 9 bases fit TRBD1. The germline V gene encodes CDR1 MDHEN and CDR2 SYDVKM. CDR3 length equals 13 residues. V dropped 8 bases and J dropped 11; count of bases not matched to a gene: 12.